A selection of T cell receptor beta chains follows, all from one sample in a study of response to subunit inactivated influenza vaccine. In TCRdb, the RT-PCR reads were re-called with MiXCR into one record per CDR3 protein. The repertoire has more than 500,000 distinct CDR3 sequences, about 11% of them found once; the top ten carry around 10%. These data also formed part of another study, on T cells expressing NK-cell markers.

The source material was PBMCs from blood, sampled on the day of vaccination. Receptors were obtained from a man aged 50 or older who received an inactivated influenza vaccine. CDR3s include the opening cysteine and the closing phenylalanine or tryptophan. D genes are given only for firm matches. The listing skips clone size in some rows; elsewhere it reads once, few, many or a size class.

j_call,d_call,clone_size,v_call,cdr3_aa,cdr3_nt
TRBJ2-1,TRBD2,few,TRBV24-1,CATSVASGVLSSYNEQFF,TGTGCCACCAGTGTAGCTAGCGGGGTACTTTCTTCCTACAATGAGCAGTTCTTC
TRBJ2-1,NA,few,TRBV27,CASSFQGSVYEQFF,TGTGCCAGCAGTTTCCAGGGATCGGTCTATGAGCAGTTCTTC
TRBJ1-1,NA,few,TRBV7-3,CASSSGPSTEAFF,TGTGCCAGCAGTTCCGGTCCGAGCACTGAAGCTTTCTTT
TRBJ2-5,NA,few,TRBV9,CASSESGGLGETQYF,TGTGCCAGCAGCGAGAGTGGTGGGCTGGGGGAGACCCAGTACTTC
TRBJ2-7,NA,NA,TRBV3-1,CASSPGWEVGVASYEQYF,TGTGCCAGCAGCCCTGGCTGGGAAGTCGGGGTGGCCTCCTACGAGCAGTACTTC
TRBJ2-7,TRBD1,few,TRBV7-9,CASSPPLAWDRVYEQYF,TGTGCCAGCAGCCCCCCTTTGGCTTGGGACAGGGTGTACGAGCAGTACTTC
TRBJ2-7,TRBD1,NA,TRBV28,CASSTRTGGTYEQYF,TGTGCCAGCAGTACGCGGACAGGGGGAACTTACGAGCAGTACTTC
TRBJ1-1,NA,NA,TRBV9,CASSVSGTFTEAFF,TGTGCCAGCAGCGTATCCGGGACATTCACTGAAGCTTTCTTT
TRBJ2-5,NA,many,TRBV29-1,CSVEWNRKETQYF,TGCAGCGTTGAATGGAACAGGAAAGAGACCCAGTACTTC
TRBJ2-5,TRBD2,NA,TRBV28,CASNLSGGREKTQYF,TGTGCCAGCAACCTCTCGGGGGGGAGGGAAAAGACCCAGTACTTC
TRBJ2-3,NA,NA,TRBV5-1,CASTLGSLGGGTQYF,TGCGCCAGCACCTTGGGGTCTTTAGGGGGAGGTACGCAGTATTTT
TRBJ2-5,NA,NA,TRBV3-1,CASSQEARAYQETQYF,TGTGCCAGCAGCCAAGAGGCCAGGGCTTACCAAGAGACCCAGTACTTC
TRBJ2-1,TRBD2,NA,TRBV12-3/TRBV12-4,CASSRTRGLAYYNEQFF,TGTGCCAGCAGTCGAACTAGGGGACTAGCGTACTACAATGAGCAGTTCTTC
TRBJ1-1,NA,NA,TRBV6-2/TRBV6-3,CASSYSLENTEAFF,TGTGCCAGCAGTTACTCATTAGAAAACACTGAAGCTTTCTTT
TRBJ1-1,NA,few,TRBV19,CASSRGQVGTEAFF,TGTGCCAGTAGTAGGGGGCAGGTTGGTACTGAAGCTTTCTTT
TRBJ2-2,TRBD1,many,TRBV5-1,CASRQDRVSAGELFF,TGCGCCAGCAGACAGGACAGGGTCTCGGCCGGGGAGCTGTTTTTT
TRBJ2-3,NA,many,TRBV12-3/TRBV12-4,CASSSGLQSAYF,TGTGCCAGCAGTTCGGGACTTCAATCAGCGTATTTT
TRBJ2-7,TRBD1,NA,TRBV10-3,CAIRGTVPPYEQYF,TGTGCCATCAGAGGGACAGTACCTCCCTACGAGCAGTACTTC
TRBJ2-7,TRBD2,many,TRBV12-3/TRBV12-4,CASSLRVAGGFYEQYF,TGTGCCAGCAGTTTACGGGTAGCGGGGGGTTTCTACGAGCAGTACTTC
TRBJ2-5,NA,NA,TRBV12-3/TRBV12-4,CASSDRDGQETQYF,TGTGCCAGCAGTGACCGGGACGGGCAAGAGACACAGTACTTC
TRBJ2-7,NA,few,TRBV28,CASSLWDQAKGREQYF,TGTGCCAGCAGTTTATGGGATCAGGCGAAGGGCCGCGAGCAGTACTTC
TRBJ1-2,TRBD1,NA,TRBV19,CASSGTGGFGYTF,TGTGCCAGTAGTGGAACAGGGGGCTTTGGCTACACCTTC
TRBJ2-6,NA,many,TRBV4-3,CASSQDSRSGANVLTF,TGCGCCAGCAGCCAAGATTCCCGCTCTGGGGCCAACGTCCTGACTTTC
TRBJ2-5,NA,few,TRBV10-3,CAISEPGKQETQYF,TGTGCCATCAGTGAGCCGGGGAAACAAGAGACCCAGTACTTC
TRBJ2-5,TRBD2,NA,TRBV12-3/TRBV12-4,CASSLGVLAGIGQETQYF,TGTGCCAGCAGTTTGGGCGTCCTAGCGGGAATCGGTCAAGAGACCCAGTACTTC
TRBJ2-3,NA,few,TRBV10-3,CAIKGVTSTDTQYF,TGTGCCATCAAGGGCGTGACTAGCACAGATACGCAGTATTTT
TRBJ1-1,NA,few,TRBV2,CASSETSTEAFF,TGTGCCAGCAGTGAGACTTCCACTGAAGCTTTCTTT